The 26 T cell receptor beta chains reported below all come from one sample, sequenced in a study of blood T cell repertoires in COVID-19. The table came from immunoSEQ multiplex PCR; TCRdb's copy has only in-frame clones and leaves some out. The data contain about 170,000 clones, around four fifths of them singletons. Sequencing input: peripheral blood. These receptor sequences come from a man between 65 and 85 years old with acute or convalescent COVID-19.

This clone was found a few times. V gene TRBV18 combines with J gene TRBJ2-1; the match to TRBD2 covers 9 bases. The CDR3 spans 16 residues. Losses at the gene ends were 0 bases for V and 9 bases for J; bases not matched to a gene: 9. The germline V gene encodes CDR1 KGHSH and CDR2 LQKENI. For the CDR3, the DNA is TGTGCCAGCTCACCACCGGTTAGCGGGGGTCGGGTTGAGCAGTTCTTC. Protein product: CASSPPVSGGRVEQFF.

The rearrangement joins TRBV5-1 to TRBJ1-2; no reliable D call. CDR3 length: 14 amino acids. The germline gives CDR1 SGHRS, CDR2 YFSETQ. Between the trimmed V and J ends, which lost 0 bases and 1 base, there was a span of 7 bases. The CDR3 DNA follows: TGCGCCAGCAGCTTGGAACCAGTTAACTATGGCTACACCTTC. This sequence encodes CASSLEPVNYGYTF.

The CDR3 reads CASSLTSGGKDTQYF. DNA of the CDR3: TGTGCCAGCAGCCTTACTAGCGGAGGAAAGGATACGCAGTATTTT. V is TRBV7-2 and J is TRBJ2-3; 8 bases are a match to TRBD2. V was clipped by 5 bases and J by 6 bases; unmatched bases: 10. This CDR3 has 15 amino acids. Germline V gene lookup returns CDR1 SGHTA and CDR2 FQGNSA.

The chain employs TRBV10-1 and TRBJ2-7; D is perhaps TRBD1 (5 bases). The CDR3 runs to 11 residues. V lost 5 bases to trimming and J lost 5 bases, with 7 bases between them. CDR1 WNHNN and CDR2 SYGVQD come from the germline V gene (reference sequence). CDR3 sequence (DNA): TGCGCCAGCAGTTCCAGGGACGAGCAGTACTTC. Its translation is CASSSRDEQYF.

This rearrangement joins TRBV7-2 to TRBJ2-5; D may be TRBD2 (5 bases). V was cut by 6 bases and J by 0 bases, with 14 bases left in between. The CDR3 has 15 residues. CDR1 is SGHTA and CDR2 is FQGNSA in the germline V gene. CDR3 protein: CASSLQGLNQETQYF. CDR3 coding DNA: TGTGCCAGCAGTTTACAAGGACTCAACCAAGAGACCCAGTACTTC.

The chain combines TRBV18 with TRBJ1-1; 8 bases line up with TRBD1. With 3 bases clipped from V and 2 bases from J, the junction kept 5 bases outside the gene matches. The germline V gene has CDR1 KGHSH and CDR2 LQKENI. This CDR3 spans 15 amino acids. Written as DNA, the CDR3 is TGTGCCAGCTCACCTGGACAGGGTAGAAACACTGAAGCTTTCTTT. Translated: CASSPGQGRNTEAFF.

V gene TRBV5-6 combines with J gene TRBJ2-7; 12 positions match TRBD2. CDR3 length equals 15 residues. Unmatched junction bases numbered 9, after V lost 4 bases and J lost 7 bases. Germline V gene lookup returns CDR1 SGHDT and CDR2 YYEEEE. This CDR3 is CASSRTSGNSWEQYF. As DNA, the CDR3 is TGTGCCAGCAGCCGGACTAGCGGGAATAGTTGGGAGCAGTACTTC.

This chain uses TRBV21-1 with TRBJ2-1; the DNA was not compared with TRBD2, the D call given in the table. TRBV21-1 is a pseudogene segment. The CDR3 extends over 17 amino acids. The CDR3 nucleotides are TGTGCCAGCAGCAAAGCGGGGTGGAGGAGCTCCTACAATGAGCAGTTCTTC. As protein: CASSKAGWRSSYNEQFF.

This chain links TRBV24-1 with TRBJ1-2; 9 nucleotides agree with TRBD1. J lost 10 bases, V lost 7 bases, and 12 bases had no gene match. CDR1 and CDR2 from the germline V gene are KGHDR and SFDVKD. There are 14 residues in the CDR3. The chain's CDR3 is CATSSPGTGRDYTF. The CDR3 nucleotides read TGTGCCACCAGCAGCCCCGGGACAGGGAGAGACTACACCTTC.

This chain joins TRBV10-2 and TRBJ2-5, with 10 bases fitting TRBD1. The CDR3 covers 14 residues. CDR1 is WSHSY, CDR2 SAAADI, per germline. V lost 3 bases, J lost 4 bases, and 2 bases stayed unmatched. CDR3: CASSDGTGVETQYF. CDR3 in DNA: TGCGCCAGCAGTGACGGGACAGGGGTAGAGACCCAGTACTTC.

In its sample, this clone was seen a few times. The rearrangement joins TRBV5-4 to TRBJ1-2, with D uncertain. V lost 4 bases and J lost 8, with 15 bases in between. This CDR3 has 13 residues. Germline-derived CDR1 and CDR2 are SGHNT and YYREEE (reference sequence). DNA for the CDR3: TGTGCCAGCAGCGAGGGCTACAATTGGGGCTACACCTTC. It yields the protein CASSEGYNWGYTF.

This clone was observed a handful of times. V is TRBV6-2 or TRBV6-3 and J is TRBJ2-7; D not certain. Germline assignment: CDR1 MNHEY and CDR2 SVGEGT. The CDR3 spans 15 residues. Trimming left V 3 bases short and J 2 bases short, with 14 bases between. This chain's CDR3 is CASSYQQAYTYEQYF. DNA for the CDR3: TGTGCCAGCAGTTATCAGCAGGCTTACACCTACGAGCAGTACTTC.

The gene calls are TRBV6-4 and TRBJ2-7, with D uncertain. V was clipped by 1 base and J by 3 bases, with 16 bases between them. Germline CDR1 and CDR2: MRHNA and SNTAGT. This CDR3 has 16 amino acids. The CDR3 DNA is TGTGCCAGCAGTGACTTACACAGTCGTTCGGACTACGAGCAGTACTTC. Its protein is CASSDLHSRSDYEQYF.

The gene calls are TRBV3-1 (or the pseudogene TRBV3-2) and TRBJ2-7, with 8 bases matching TRBD2. This CDR3 comprises 14 residues. V shed 1 base, J shed 2 bases, and the junction held 1 base outside the gene matches. Looked up from germline, CDR1 is LGHDT and CDR2 is YNNKEL (reference sequence). DNA for the CDR3: TGTGCCAGCAGCCAAGGGACTAGCACCTACGAGCAGTACTTC. This sequence encodes CASSQGTSTYEQYF.

The chain joins TRBV5-1 to TRBJ2-7, with 13 bases identical to TRBD2. This CDR3 has 14 amino acids. Germline loops: CDR1 SGHRS, CDR2 YFSETQ. Trimming at V came to 1 base and at J to 6 bases, leaving 1 base not matched to a gene. The CDR3 DNA reads TGCGCCAGCAGCTTGCGACTAGCGGGAGGCGAGCAGTACTTC. This gives the protein CASSLRLAGGEQYF.

In its sample, this clone was seen once. This chain joins TRBV10-3 and TRBJ2-4; 11 bases agree with TRBD1. This CDR3 contains 17 residues. Per the germline V gene, CDR1 is ENHRY and CDR2 is SYGVKD. V was pared by 3 bases and J by 8 bases, with 12 bases of the junction left unmatched. The CDR3 protein is CAISDKGQGANRDIQYF. CDR3 DNA: TGTGCCATCAGTGATAAAGGACAGGGGGCGAATAGGGACATTCAGTACTTC.

This clone has more than one count but fewer than ten. Relative to the germline gene, one junction end is altered; a read error may explain this. The V gene is TRBV18, the J gene TRBJ1-1, with 8 bases fitting TRBD1. This CDR3 has 17 residues. Per germline, CDR1 KGHSH and CDR2 LQKENI. DNA of the CDR3: TGTGCCAGCTCGCCACAACTTCGGTTACAGGGGGACACTGAAGCTTTCTTT. Translating it yields CASSPQLRLQGDTEAFF.

The chain carries TRBV5-1 and TRBJ2-5, with 8 bases matching TRBD2. The CDR3 sequence is 15 residues long. With 1 base clipped from V and 1 base from J, the junction kept 3 bases outside the gene matches. The V gene's germline CDR1 is SGHRS and CDR2 YFSETQ. The CDR3 spells CASSLTGGTQETQYF. In nucleotides, the CDR3 is TGCGCCAGCAGCTTGACGGGGGGGACCCAAGAGACCCAGTACTTC.

The J gene is TRBJ2-2, the V gene TRBV5-4; 11 positions agree with TRBD2. The CDR3 sequence is 16 residues long. The germline gives CDR1 SGHNT, CDR2 YYREEE (reference sequence). V lost 3 bases and J lost 4; bases outside the gene matches: 5. This chain's CDR3 is CASSSGTSGRTGELFF. The CDR3 DNA is TGTGCCAGCAGCTCCGGGACTAGCGGACGCACCGGGGAGCTGTTTTTT.

This clone was detected a few times. The chain recombines TRBV6-1 with TRBJ2-2; 12 positions match TRBD1. Germline V gene lookup returns CDR1 MNHNS and CDR2 SASEGT. The CDR3 contains 18 residues. The V gene end was trimmed by 2 bases and the J gene end by 7 bases; junction bases not matched to a gene: 11. The CDR3 reads CASSERPGTGGISGELFF. The CDR3 DNA sequence: TGTGCCAGCAGTGAAAGGCCCGGGACAGGGGGCATCAGCGGGGAGCTGTTTTTT.

V and J are TRBV11-3 and TRBJ2-2, with TRBD1 matching 11 bases. This CDR3 is 16 amino acids long. CDR1 SGHNT and CDR2 YENEEA come from the germline V gene. V was clipped by 4 bases and J by 3 bases; unmatched bases: 4. CDR3 sequence: CASSYAGQGDTGELFF. The CDR3 nucleotides are TGTGCCAGCAGCTATGCGGGACAGGGGGACACCGGGGAGCTGTTTTTT.

The rearrangement joins TRBV27 to TRBJ2-3; TRBD2 matches at 13 bases. Unmatched junction bases numbered 7, after V lost 5 bases and J lost 2 bases. In germline, CDR1 is MNHEY, CDR2 SMNVEV (reference sequence). This CDR3 comprises 17 residues. CDR3 sequence reads: CASSTGTSGAFTDTQYF. The CDR3 coding sequence is TGTGCCAGCAGTACCGGGACTAGCGGGGCCTTCACAGATACGCAGTATTTT.

This clone was observed a few times. The rearrangement joins TRBV2 to TRBJ1-6; tentatively, D is TRBD1 (5 bases). Trimming stripped 6 bases from V and 7 bases from J, with 13 bases between. The CDR3 extends over 14 amino acids. In germline, CDR1 is SNHLY, CDR2 FYNNEI. DNA for the CDR3: TGTGCCAGCAGGCCTGGACATCAAAATTCACCCCTCCACTTT. This gives the protein CASRPGHQNSPLHF.

V and J are TRBV14 and TRBJ1-5; D is uncertain. The CDR3 contains 12 residues. Per germline, CDR1 SGHDN and CDR2 FVKESK. V was pared by 1 base and J by 7 bases, with 5 bases between. CDR3 sequence: CASSQGAQPQHF. The DNA for the CDR3 is TGTGCCAGCAGCCAAGGGGCGCAGCCCCAGCATTTT. The whole variable domain, remainder taken from reference TRBV14 and TRBJ1-5, is EAGVTQFPSHSVIEKGQTVTLRCDPISGHDNLYWYRRVMGKEIKFLLHFVKESKQDESGMPNNRFLAERTGGTYSTLKVQPAELEDSGVYFCASSQGAQPQHFGDGTRLSIL.

In nucleotides, the CDR3 is TGTGCCAGCAGCCAAGATCTGGGGGGTGAAGCTTTCTTT. This gives the protein CASSQDLGGEAFF. V and J are TRBV14 and TRBJ1-1; D might be TRBD1 (5 bases). CDR1 is SGHDN, CDR2 FVKESK, per germline. V lost 0 bases to trimming and J lost 7 bases, with 9 bases between them. This CDR3 contains 13 residues.

The chain combines TRBV24-1 with TRBJ1-2, with D tentatively TRBD1 (6 bases). The ends were cut back, 5 bases at V and 0 bases at J, with 12 bases in the middle. Germline values: CDR1 KGHDR, CDR2 SFDVKD. The CDR3 spans 15 residues. CDR3 protein: CATSVNGGPNYGYTF. Here the CDR3 DNA reads TGTGCCACCAGTGTCAACGGGGGGCCTAACTATGGCTACACCTTC.